Reported below is one T cell receptor beta chain. TCRdb's table, derived via immunoSEQ multiplex PCR, lists solely in-frame clones and lacks some. The sample includes over a million clones, around 98% seen only once; the top ten take 0.45%. V lost 2 bases and J 0 bases, leaving 12 bases between the germline ends. Germline V lookup: CDR1 SGDLS, CDR2 YYNGEE. The CDR3 loop spans 17 amino acids. This entry comes from a study of shared clonotypes between healthy human individuals. The V call is TRBV9, the J call TRBJ2-6; D unresolved. The TCR comes from a man under 40 in good health. The specimen was naive CD4+ T cells sorted from blood. Documented subset: CD45RA+ positively selected. For the CDR3, the DNA is TGTGCCAGCAGCGTGGCCAGCCTACTCTCTGGGGCCAACGTCCTGACTTTC. Residues: CASSVASLLSGANVLTF.